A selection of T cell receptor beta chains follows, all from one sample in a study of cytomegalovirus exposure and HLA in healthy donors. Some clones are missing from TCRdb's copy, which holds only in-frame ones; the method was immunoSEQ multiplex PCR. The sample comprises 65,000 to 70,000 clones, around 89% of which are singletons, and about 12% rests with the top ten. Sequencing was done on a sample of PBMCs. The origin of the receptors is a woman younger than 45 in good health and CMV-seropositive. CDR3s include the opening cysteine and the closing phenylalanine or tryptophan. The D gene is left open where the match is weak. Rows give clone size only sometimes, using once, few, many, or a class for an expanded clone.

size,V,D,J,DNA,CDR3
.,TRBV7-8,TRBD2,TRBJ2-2,TGTGCCAGCAGCATACTTAGCGGGCCCAGAGACGGGGAGCTGTTTTTT,CASSILSGPRDGELFF
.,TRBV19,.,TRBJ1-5,TGTGCCAGTAGTCGACAAACAGGGATGGATCAGCCCCAGCATTTT,CASSRQTGMDQPQHF
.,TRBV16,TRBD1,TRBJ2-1,TGTGCCAACAGCCAATCGGGTACAGGGGACCGCTTTCCAGCCTACAATGAGCAGTTCTTC,CANSQSGTGDRFPAYNEQFF
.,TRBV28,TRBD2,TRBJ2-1,TGTGCCAGCAGTCTTGGGACTAGCAGAGACTCCTACAATGAGCAGTTCTTC,CASSLGTSRDSYNEQFF
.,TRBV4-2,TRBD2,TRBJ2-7,TGTGCCAGCAGCCCATTAGCGGGAGCGGGCTACGAGCAGTACTTC,CASSPLAGAGYEQYF
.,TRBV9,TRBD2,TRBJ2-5,TGTGCCAGCAGTAGTAGCGGGAGATCGGAGACCCAGTACTTC,CASSSSGRSETQYF
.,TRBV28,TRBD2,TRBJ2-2,TGTGCCAGCATCGGCCCCGGGGGGGCATACACCGGGGAGCTGTTTTTT,CASIGPGGAYTGELFF
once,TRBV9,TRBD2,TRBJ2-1,TGTGCCAGCAGCGTTCGGGAAACTAGCGGCTACAATGAGCAGTTCTTC,CASSVRETSGYNEQFF
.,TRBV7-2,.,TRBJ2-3,TGTGCCAGCAGCCCGAATTGGGGAGCCGCAGATACGCAGTATTTT,CASSPNWGAADTQYF
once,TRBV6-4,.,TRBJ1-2,TGTGCCAGCAGTAGGGGCAGTAGCACGACCCCCTATGGCTACACCTTC,CASSRGSSTTPYGYTF
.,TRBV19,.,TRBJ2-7,TGTGCCAGTAGTCCTGGGGACATTGGGTACGAGCAGTACTTC,CASSPGDIGYEQYF
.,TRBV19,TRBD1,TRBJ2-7,TGTGCCAGTAGTCAATATAGATCCGCGGGACAGGGATCTTGGGAGCAGTACTTC,CASSQYRSAGQGSWEQYF
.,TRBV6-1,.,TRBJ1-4,TGTGCCAGCAGCGGAGGAACAGGGTCTGAGTTTTTT,CASSGGTGSEFF
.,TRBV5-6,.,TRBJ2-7,TGTGCCAGCAGCTTTGTGGTGACAGCTTCCTACGAGCAGTACTTC,CASSFVVTASYEQYF
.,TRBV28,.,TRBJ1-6,TGTGCCAGCAGTTTCTTGTCCAGGGATAATTCACCCCTCCACTTT,CASSFLSRDNSPLHF
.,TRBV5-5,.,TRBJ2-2,TGTGCCAGCAGCTTAGCATCCACCGGGGAGCTGTTTTTT,CASSLASTGELFF
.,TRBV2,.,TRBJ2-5,TGTGCCAGCAGTGTCGGGAAAGGACAAGAGACCCAGTACTTC,CASSVGKGQETQYF
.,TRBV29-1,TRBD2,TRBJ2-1,TGCAGCGTTAAGGGTCTAGCGGACAATGAGCAGTTCTTC,CSVKGLADNEQFF
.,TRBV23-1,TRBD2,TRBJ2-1,TGCGCCAGCAGTCCTCCGGGACTAGGTCAGAATGAGCAGTTCTTC,CASSPPGLGQNEQFF
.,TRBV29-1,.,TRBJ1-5,TGCAGCGTTGGGGGAGGATTAAGCAATCAGCCCCAGCATTTT,CSVGGGLSNQPQHF
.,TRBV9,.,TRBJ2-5,TGTGCCAGCAGCGCCAGGGGAAGGGAGACCCAGTACTTC,CASSARGRETQYF
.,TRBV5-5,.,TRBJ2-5,TGTGCCAGCAGCTTGGGGGGAGTGCAAGAGACCCAGTACTTC,CASSLGGVQETQYF
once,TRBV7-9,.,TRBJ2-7,TGTGCCAGCAGCCGCGCCTACGAGCAGTACTTC,CASSRAYEQYF
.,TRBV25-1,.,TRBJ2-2,TGTGCCACTCTAGCGTCGAACACCGGGGAGCTGTTTTTT,CATLASNTGELFF
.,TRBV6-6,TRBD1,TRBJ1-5,TGTGCCAGCAGGGGGACAGGGCTACCCCAGCATTTT,CASRGTGLPQHF
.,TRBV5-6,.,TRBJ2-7,TGTGCCAGCAGCCTGGGAGCGCCCTACGAGCAGTACTTC,CASSLGAPYEQYF
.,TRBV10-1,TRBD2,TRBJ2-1,TGCGCCAGCAGTGAGTCAGGGAGGGGTGAGCAGTTCTTC,CASSESGRGEQFF
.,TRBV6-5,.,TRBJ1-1,TGTGCCAGTTACATGAACACTGAAGCTTTCTTT,CASYMNTEAFF
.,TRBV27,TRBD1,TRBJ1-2,TGTGCCAGCAGTTTATGGGGACAGGGTCTGGGCTACACCTTC,CASSLWGQGLGYTF
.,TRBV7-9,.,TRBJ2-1,TGTGCCAGCAACAACAATGAGCAGTTCTTC,CASNNNEQFF
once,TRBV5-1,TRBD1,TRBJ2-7,TGCGCCAGCAGCTCCCTGGGACAGGGGCTTTACGAGCAGTACTTC,CASSSLGQGLYEQYF
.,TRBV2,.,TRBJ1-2,TGTGCCAGCAACCCACAGGCGAACTATGGCTACACCTTC,CASNPQANYGYTF
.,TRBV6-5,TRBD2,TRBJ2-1,TGTGCCAGCGCTCTAGCGGGCTACAATGAGCAGTTCTTC,CASALAGYNEQFF
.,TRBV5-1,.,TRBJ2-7,TGCGCCAGCAGTGCGTACGGCGGGGACTACGAGCAGTACTTC,CASSAYGGDYEQYF
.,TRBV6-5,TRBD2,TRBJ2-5,TGTGCCAGCAGACTGGGACTAGCGGGGCTTGAGCAGTACTTC,CASRLGLAGLEQYF
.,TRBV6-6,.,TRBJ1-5,TGTGCCAGCAGTTACTCGACGGGTACCACTCGCCCGGCCCAGCATTTT,CASSYSTGTTRPAQHF
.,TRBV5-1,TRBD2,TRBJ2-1,TGCGCCAGCAGCTTGAATAGCGGGATATCACAGGGTGAGCAGTTCTTC,CASSLNSGISQGEQFF
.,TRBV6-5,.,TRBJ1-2,TGTGCCCCCAAACCCAGGGGAATTCACTATGGCTACACCTTC,CAPKPRGIHYGYTF
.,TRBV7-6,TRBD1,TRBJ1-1,TGTGCCAGCAGCTTATACAGGGGGCGCGAAGCTTTCTTT,CASSLYRGREAFF
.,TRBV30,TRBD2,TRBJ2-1,TGTGCCTGGATGAGAGCGGGAGCCTACAATGAGCAGTTCTTC,CAWMRAGAYNEQFF
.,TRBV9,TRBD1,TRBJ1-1,TGTGCCAGCAGCGTCCATGGGACAGGCAACACTGAAGCTTTCTTT,CASSVHGTGNTEAFF
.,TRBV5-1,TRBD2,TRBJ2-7,TGCGCCAGCAGCTTAGGACTAGCGGGGCCCTACGAGCAGTACTTC,CASSLGLAGPYEQYF
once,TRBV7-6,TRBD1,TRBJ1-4,TGTGCCAGCAGGGACAGGGGCCAGGGGGAAAAACTGTTTTTT,CASRDRGQGEKLFF
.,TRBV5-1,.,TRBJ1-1,TGCGCCAGCAGCTTGGGGCAGGGCAGGGTAGCTGAAGCTTTCTTT,CASSLGQGRVAEAFF
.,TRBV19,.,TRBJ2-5,TGTGCCAGTAGTATAGAGGCAGGAACTAGCTCCGAGACCCAGTACTTC,CASSIEAGTSSETQYF
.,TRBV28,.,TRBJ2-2,TGTGCCAGCAGTTTGGCCGAGCGAGGAGGGACCGGGGAGCTGTTTTTT,CASSLAERGGTGELFF
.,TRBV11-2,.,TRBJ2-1,TGTGCCAGCAGCTTAGTAGGCGGGGACAGTCAGAATGAGCAGTTCTTC,CASSLVGGDSQNEQFF
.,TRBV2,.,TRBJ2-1,TGTGCCAGCAGCCCACAGGGAAATGAGCAGTTCTTC,CASSPQGNEQFF
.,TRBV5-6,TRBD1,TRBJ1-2,TGTGCCAGCAGCGACATCACAGGGGTGGATGGCTACACCTTC,CASSDITGVDGYTF
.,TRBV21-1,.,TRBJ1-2,TGTGCCAGCAGCAATCCGGAGGTAAGGGAATCGGACTATGGCTACACCTTC,CASSNPEVRESDYGYTF